This T cell receptor (beta chain) was identified during a study of control samples from healthy donors and cancer patients. Only a few counts were recorded for this clone. The table came from immunoSEQ multiplex PCR; TCRdb's copy has only in-frame clones and leaves some out. This sample yields about 130,000 clones, of which around 90% are seen a single time; roughly 2.6% belongs to the top ten. Germline V gene lookup returns CDR1 PRHDT and CDR2 FYEKMQ (reference sequence). The V end lost 2 bases, the J end lost 9 bases, and 16 bases lay between the germline ends. CDR3 length equals 15 residues. The sample taken for sequencing was blood. The source of this sequence is a man in his forties or fifties in good health. The rearrangement uses TRBV13 and TRBJ2-2; TRBD2 might be the D (6 bases). The DNA for the CDR3 is TGTGCCAGCAGCTTAAACCGGCGGGGCCACCGGGAGCTGTTTTTT. Its translation is CASSLNRRGHRELFF.